The 9 T cell receptor beta chains reported below all come from one sample, sequenced in a study of T-cell reconstitution after alpha-beta-depleted transplantation in children. The TCRbeta library was prepared with unique molecular identifiers. MiXCR was run by TCRdb on the PCR reads, yielding one entry per CDR3 protein. This repertoire shows about 360,000 distinct CDR3 sequences, roughly 14% found once; its top ten account for about 4.5%. The specimen was PBMCs, collected from the stem cell graft. These receptors were obtained from a human donor who donated a stem cell graft to a child with Fanconi anemia.

This clonotype was detected many times. This sequence joins TRBV10-3 and TRBJ1-5; TRBD1 matches 7 bases. The trim removed 5 bases at V and 5 bases at J, leaving 3 bases unmatched. This CDR3 spans 13 amino acids. Germline-derived CDR1 and CDR2 are ENHRY and SYGVKD. CDR3 sequence reads: CAISIDRDQPQHF. The CDR3 DNA follows: TGTGCCATCAGTATCGACAGGGATCAGCCCCAGCATTTT.

This clonotype appeared many times. The rearrangement uses TRBV4-3 and TRBJ2-6; 9 positions match TRBD1. Germline trimming cut 8 bases from V and 2 bases from J; bases unmatched to any gene: 19. From germline, CDR1 is LGHNA and CDR2 YSLEER. The CDR3 totals 20 residues. CDR3 amino acids: CASAPWTGDAPLPGANVLTF. The CDR3 DNA follows: TGCGCCAGCGCACCATGGACAGGGGACGCCCCTCTCCCTGGGGCCAACGTCCTGACTTTC.

This clonotype was seen at least ten times. J is TRBJ2-1 and V is TRBV20-1; 16 bases are a match to TRBD2. The CDR3 runs 16 residues. Germline trimming cut 5 bases from V and 8 bases from J; bases unmatched to any gene: 9. Per the germline V gene, CDR1 is DFQATT and CDR2 is SNEGSKA (reference sequence). For the CDR3, the DNA is TGCAGTGCTTTCAACTCCGGGACTAGCGGGGGGGATGAGCAGTTCTTC. Translating it yields CSAFNSGTSGGDEQFF.

The genes are TRBV6-1 and TRBJ2-2, with a tentative D call TRBD1 (5 bases). Per germline, CDR1 MNHNS and CDR2 SASEGT. V shed 3 bases and J shed 3 bases, with 14 bases lying between them. This CDR3 is built from 16 residues. CDR3 loop: CASSEDTLPDTGELFF. CDR3 in DNA: TGTGCCAGCAGTGAGGACACCCTCCCCGACACCGGGGAGCTGTTTTTT.

This clonotype was seen at least ten times. The rearrangement uses TRBV7-2 and TRBJ1-2; D not certain. Germline V CDR1 and CDR2: SGHTA, FQGNSA. This CDR3 has 13 residues. Trimming cost V 1 base and J 8 bases, with 11 bases left between them. CDR3 in amino acids: CASSLEAGRGYTF. DNA of the CDR3: TGTGCCAGCAGCTTAGAGGCTGGTCGGGGCTACACCTTC.

This clonotype came up a few times. The genes are TRBV5-1 and TRBJ1-2; maybe TRBD1 (5 bases). The CDR3 spans 14 residues. Germline-derived CDR1 and CDR2 are SGHRS and YFSETQ. Trimming removed 5 bases at V and 4 bases at J, with 15 bases between. Here the CDR3 DNA reads TGCGCCAGCAGACTTTATTCCGGGACCTATGGCTACACCTTC. Its translation is CASRLYSGTYGYTF.

V gene TRBV30 combines with J gene TRBJ1-1, with 7 bases fitting TRBD1. Germline V CDR1 and CDR2: GTSNPN, SVGIG (reference sequence). V shed 8 bases, J shed 1 base, and the junction held 7 bases outside the gene matches. The CDR3 spans 13 residues. The CDR3 DNA reads as TGTGCCGCCAACAGGGGTGGGAACACTGAAGCTTTCTTT. Its protein is CAANRGGNTEAFF.

The chain combines TRBV4-3 with TRBJ2-5; D is possibly TRBD2 (5 bases). Germline V gene data show CDR1 as LGHNA and CDR2 as YSLEER. Trimming took off 4 bases at V and 8 bases at J, with 14 bases between the two ends. The CDR3 totals 13 residues. CDR3 bases: TGCGCCAGCAGCCCCCCCAGCGGAGGAACCCAGTACTTC. Its protein is CASSPPSGGTQYF.

This clonotype was picked up a small number of times. The rearrangement uses TRBV5-1 and TRBJ1-2; perhaps TRBD1 as D (5 bases). Germline CDR1 and CDR2: SGHRS and YFSETQ. V lost 4 bases, J lost 2 bases, and 12 bases lay in between. The CDR3 contains 14 residues. For the CDR3, the DNA is TGCGCCAGCAGCGCGGCTCAGGGAAACTATGGCTACACCTTC. Translating it yields CASSAAQGNYGYTF.